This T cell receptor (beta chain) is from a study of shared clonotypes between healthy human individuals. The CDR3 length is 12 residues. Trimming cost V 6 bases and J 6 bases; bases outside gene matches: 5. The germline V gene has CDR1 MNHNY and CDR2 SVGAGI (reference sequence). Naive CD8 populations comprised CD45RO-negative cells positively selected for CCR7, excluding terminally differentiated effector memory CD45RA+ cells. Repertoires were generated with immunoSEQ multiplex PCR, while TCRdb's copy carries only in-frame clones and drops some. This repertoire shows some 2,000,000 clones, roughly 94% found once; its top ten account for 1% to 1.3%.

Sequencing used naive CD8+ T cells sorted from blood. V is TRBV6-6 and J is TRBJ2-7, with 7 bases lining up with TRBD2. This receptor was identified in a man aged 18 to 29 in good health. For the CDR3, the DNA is TGTGCCAGCAGGGACTCGGGGGGCGAGCAGTACTTC. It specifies CASRDSGGEQYF.